These 3 T cell receptor beta chains came from one sample sequenced in a study of blood T cell repertoires in COVID-19. TCRdb's copy holds only in-frame clones and misses some; the assay was immunoSEQ multiplex PCR. This sample has 110,000 to 150,000 clones, with around 88% found just once. Sequencing was carried out using peripheral blood. The origin of the receptors is a woman in her fifties or sixties with acute or convalescent COVID-19.

The sample holds a few counts of this clone. The genes are TRBV30 and TRBJ2-1, with a possible D match to TRBD2 (5 bases). Deletions cut 0 bases from V and 7 bases from J, with 10 bases between. This CDR3 comprises 13 residues. The germline V gene encodes CDR1 GTSNPN and CDR2 SVGIG (reference sequence). CDR3: CAWSVFLANEQFF. The CDR3 nucleotides read TGTGCCTGGAGTGTCTTTCTAGCTAATGAGCAGTTCTTC.

V and J are TRBV5-6 and TRBJ2-1; TRBD2 is a possible D gene (6 bases). CDR3 length equals 15 residues. V shed 1 base and J shed 4 bases, with 12 bases lying between them. The V gene's germline CDR1 is SGHDT and CDR2 YYEEEE. Here the CDR3 DNA reads TGTGCCAGCAGCTTGTTAGCGGTTACATACAATGAGCAGTTCTTC. Protein: CASSLLAVTYNEQFF.

The V and J genes are TRBV5-4 and TRBJ1-5, with 8 bases lining up with TRBD1. Germline loops: CDR1 SGHNT, CDR2 YYREEE (reference sequence). The CDR3 contains 15 residues. Trimming cost V 3 bases and J 4 bases; bases outside gene matches: 6. Here the CDR3 DNA reads TGTGCCAGCAGCTCCGGGACAGGCCTTAATCAGCCCCAGCATTTT. It codes for CASSSGTGLNQPQHF.